The source of this T cell receptor (beta chain) is a study of T cell responses to AZD1222 COVID-19 vaccine. The study's findings and limits: Samples come after the peak T cell response, not at day 14.

Germline V gene data show CDR1 as SGHTS and CDR2 as YDEGEE. Trimming cost V 5 bases and J 0 bases; bases outside gene matches: 12. This CDR3 is 19 amino acids long. Measured with immunoSEQ multiplex PCR; TCRdb has only the in-frame clones, and not every one. This table has approximately 100,000 clones, approximately 90% appearing once. Regarding this clone: Its antigen is still unknown.

This TCR derives from an adult in good health. The chain has TRBV5-8 and TRBJ2-6, with 9 bases identical to TRBD1. Specimen: peripheral blood, collected on day 0 of AZD1222 vaccination. The CDR3 DNA follows: TGTGCCAGCAGTTCCGGGACAGGGTTAAAGAACTCTGGGGCCAACGTCCTGACTTTC. It yields the protein CASSSGTGLKNSGANVLTF. Full variable domain (outside the CDR3, taken from reference TRBV5-8 and TRBJ2-6): EAGVTQSPTHLIKTRGQQATLRCSPISGHTSVYWYQQALGLGLQFLLWYDEGEERNRGNFPPRFSGRQFPNYSSELNVNALELEDSALYLCASSSGTGLKNSGANVLTFGAGSRLTVL.